A selection of T cell receptor beta chains follows, all from one sample in a study of cytomegalovirus exposure and HLA in healthy donors. Clones were read by immunoSEQ multiplex PCR, and TCRdb kept only the in-frame ones, dropping some. The sample yields 120,000 to 150,000 clones, about three quarters seen once. Sample: PBMCs. The receptors shown here come from a man aged 35 to 55 in good health and CMV-seronegative. Both conserved end residues are part of each CDR3. The D gene is left open where the match is weak.

j_call d_call v_call cdr3_aa
TRBJ2-1 - TRBV4-1 CASSQEELALHNEQFF
TRBJ2-1 TRBD1 TRBV11-3 CASSARQGYNEQFF
TRBJ2-1 - TRBV2 CASSLGAYNEQFF
TRBJ1-3 - TRBV25-1 CASSEYISGNTIYF
TRBJ2-7 TRBD1 TRBV30 CAWSLGTGNYEQYF
TRBJ2-3 - TRBV6-5 CASRKGDTQYF
TRBJ1-1 - TRBV5-5 CAHRGGENTEAFF
TRBJ2-2 TRBD2 TRBV18 CASSPVQLAGVSTGELFF
TRBJ1-2 - TRBV19 CASSLDSAYGYTF
TRBJ2-4 TRBD1 TRBV5-1 CASSLEYRGAKNIQYF
TRBJ2-4 TRBD1 TRBV11-2 CASSLGGQVRAKNIQYF
TRBJ2-2 - TRBV27 CASSLWGSAPGGELFF
TRBJ2-5 - TRBV7-7 CASSQGSAGETQYF
TRBJ2-3 - TRBV6-6 CASRTSWGTDTQYF
TRBJ2-3 - TRBV6-5 CASSYSRGGGPDTQYF
TRBJ1-2 - TRBV6-5 CASKIQANYGYTF
TRBJ2-3 TRBD2 TRBV10-1 CASSETSGSPDTQYF
TRBJ2-1 - TRBV7-6 CASSLAGGWAYNEQFF